What follows is one T cell receptor (beta chain) and its context. Antigen unknown. These data belong to a study of immune cell composition in non-small cell lung cancer. Notes on the study in general: Lung squamous cell carcinoma tumours had significantly higher top 10 clone scores and productive clonality than lung adenocarcinoma. Clones >0.5% enriched in tumour were rarer in adenocarcinoma (around 33%) than squamous (about 80%).

Sequencing used immunoSEQ multiplex PCR; TCRdb keeps in-frame clones, though not all of them. The profile shows about 2,900 clones, roughly four fifths of them singletons. Trimming shortened V by 7 bases and J by 11 bases, and 17 bases separated the two germline ends. The CDR3 sequence is 12 residues long. Germline V gene sequence: CDR1 MNHEY, CDR2 SVGAGI. Another study also made use of these data, one on CD4 T cells in lung cancer. Turning to that study: Blood T cells were screened for responses to candidate mutation neoepitopes. Some responses in blood might come from in vitro naive priming, not memory.

This chain uses TRBV6-5 with TRBJ1-1, with D possibly matching TRBD1 (5 bases). This TCR came from a human donor with non-small cell lung cancer. Sequences were obtained from lung tumor tissue. The CDR3 is CASIHSAGRAFF. Written as DNA, the CDR3 is TGTGCCAGCATTCATTCTGCAGGGCGGGCTTTCTTT.